A single TCR beta chain is shown here with its context. Its antigen is unidentified. This sample is drawn from a study of OX40 agonist ivuxolimab in advanced cancers. Whole-study context: Patients were treated with ivuxolimab, an agonistic anti-OX40 (CD134) antibody. Hepatocellular carcinoma, melanoma, renal cell or head and neck cancer affected the dose-escalation patients. General study results and limits: Certain nonresponders additionally had low normalized T-cell clonal expansion.

Only in-frame clones appear in the TCRdb table, and some are missing; sequencing was by immunoSEQ multiplex PCR. Seen here are just under 100,000 clones, 94% observed once, and the top ten hold about 0.18%. The CDR3 has 14 amino acids. In germline, CDR1 is SGHRS, CDR2 YFSETQ. Trimming cost V 5 bases and J 1 base, with 12 bases left between them. The origin of this receptor is an adult with an advanced solid tumor such as melanoma, head and neck, liver or kidney cancer. Sample: CD4+ or CD8+ T cells sorted from blood, taken in a trial of the OX40 agonist ivuxolimab. The V gene is TRBV5-1, the J gene TRBJ1-1, with a weak D call TRBD1 (5 bases). CDR3 bases: TGCGCCAGCAGGGCGGGACGGCAGAACACTGAAGCTTTCTTT. Translated: CASRAGRQNTEAFF.